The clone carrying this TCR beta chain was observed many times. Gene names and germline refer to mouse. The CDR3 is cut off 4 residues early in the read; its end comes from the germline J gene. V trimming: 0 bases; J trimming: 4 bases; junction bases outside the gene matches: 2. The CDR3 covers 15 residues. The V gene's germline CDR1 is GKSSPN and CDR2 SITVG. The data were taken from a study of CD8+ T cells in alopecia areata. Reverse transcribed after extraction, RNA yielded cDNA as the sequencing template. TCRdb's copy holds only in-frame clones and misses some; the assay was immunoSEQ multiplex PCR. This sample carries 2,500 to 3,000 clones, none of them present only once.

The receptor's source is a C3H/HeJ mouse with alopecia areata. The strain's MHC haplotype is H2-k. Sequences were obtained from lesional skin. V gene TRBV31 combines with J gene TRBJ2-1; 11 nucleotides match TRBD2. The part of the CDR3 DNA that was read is TGTGCCTGGAGTCTACGGGACTGGGGGTATGCT. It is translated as CAWSLRDWGYA. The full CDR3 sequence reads CAWSLRDWGYAEQFF. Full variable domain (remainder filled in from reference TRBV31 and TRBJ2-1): AQTIHQWPVAEIKAVGSPLSLGCTIKGKSSPNLYWYWQATGGTLQQLFYSITVGQVESVVQLNLSASRPKDDQFILSTEKLLLSHSGFYLCAWSLRDWGYAEQFFGPGTRLTVL.